These 2 T cell receptor beta chains were sequenced from one sample in a study of cytomegalovirus exposure and HLA in healthy donors. The PCR had 60 Vbeta and 13 Jbeta primers. Using immunoSEQ multiplex PCR, the repertoire was profiled, and TCRdb retains in-frame clones only, with some absent. The sample consists of fewer than 110,000 clones, over 70% of them appearing once. Sequencing was done on a sample of PBMCs. The receptors were gathered from a man between 50 and 59 years old in good health and CMV-seropositive.

The rearrangement links TRBV28 to TRBJ2-7, with 7 positions matching TRBD2. CDR1 and CDR2 (germline): MDHEN, SYDVKM. The CDR3 covers 14 residues. With V trimmed by 7 bases and J by 4 bases, 10 bases remained unmatched. The chain's CDR3 is CASTTHGGLYEQYF. The CDR3 bases are TGTGCCAGCACCACCCACGGGGGGTTGTACGAGCAGTACTTC. Supplemented by reference TRBV28 and TRBJ2-7, the full variable domain reads DVKVTQSSRYLVKRTGEKVFLECVQDMDHENMFWYRQDPGLGLRLIYFSYDVKMKEKGDIPEGYSVSREKKERFSLILESASTNQTSMYLCASTTHGGLYEQYFGPGTRLTVT.

This clone was counted once. The chain employs TRBV11-3 and TRBJ2-7, with TRBD2 as a possible D gene (5 bases). The V end lost 3 bases, the J end lost 2 bases, and 8 bases lay between the germline ends. Germline CDR1 reads SGHNT; CDR2 reads YENEEA. This CDR3 spans 13 amino acids. The CDR3 reads CASSFSGAYEQYF. The DNA for the CDR3 is TGTGCCAGCAGCTTCAGCGGAGCCTACGAGCAGTACTTC.